This T cell receptor (beta chain) was retrieved from a study of CD8 T cells in Susac syndrome. The germline V gene encodes CDR1 MNHEY and CDR2 SVGAGI. Unmatched junction bases numbered 4, after V lost 4 bases and J lost 5 bases. The length of the CDR3 is 14 residues. FACS enriched CD8+ TEMRA cells, while bulk CD8+ and CD4+ were negatively isolated. RNA totalling about 0.5 to 1 ug underwent reverse transcription with random hexamers. The method of amplification for TCR beta CDR3 was immunoSEQ multiplex PCR, covering 54 Vbeta and 13 Jbeta. TCRdb re-derived calls from the immunoSEQ multiplex PCR reads in MiXCR, one entry per CDR3 protein. The data show about 69,000 distinct CDR3 sequences, with around nine tenths seen just once and approximately 0.46% held by the top ten.

This sequence joins TRBV6-5 and TRBJ1-5; 8 bases match TRBD1. What was sequenced was CD8+ T cells from PBMCs. This clonotype was obtained from a human donor with multiple sclerosis. The CDR3 reads CASSFLTGDQPQHF. The DNA of the CDR3 is TGTGCCAGCAGTTTCTTGACAGGGGATCAGCCCCAGCATTTT.